Each of the 18 T cell receptor beta chains below was sequenced from the same sample in a study of vaccination and CD4 T cells after COVID-19. Time point indicated: late sampling 161 to 241 days after vaccination in a few convalescent patients. TCRdb passed the PCR reads through MiXCR, listing each CDR3 protein once. The sample includes around 26,000 distinct CDR3 sequences, 45% to 65% of them seen just once. The source material was CD4+ T cells from blood, sampled about 7 months after SARS-CoV-2 vaccination. These receptors originate from a human donor who had recovered from COVID-19.

CDR3 DNA sequence: TGTGCCAGCAGTGCCCGTCGATTAGAAGGATCCGAGACCCAGTACTTC. It specifies CASSARRLEGSETQYF. The chain combines TRBV25-1 with TRBJ2-5; no clear D. The germline V and J ends were trimmed by 4 bases and 5 bases, with 20 bases remaining between them. Per germline, CDR1 MGHDK and CDR2 SYGVNS. The CDR3 has 16 residues.

This chain links TRBV27 with TRBJ2-5; TRBD2 aligns across 8 bases. The CDR3 has 15 residues. The germline V gene has CDR1 MNHEY and CDR2 SMNVEV (reference sequence). V was pared by 1 base and J by 5 bases, with 6 bases of the junction left unmatched. The CDR3 loop is CASSLLSGGPETQYF. CDR3 bases: TGTGCCAGCAGTTTATTGTCGGGAGGGCCCGAGACCCAGTACTTC.

The chain has TRBV25-1 and TRBJ2-3; TRBD2 matches at 10 bases. This CDR3 has 14 amino acids. Trimming removed 5 bases from V and 5 bases from J; junction bases left unmatched: 4. Germline CDR1 and CDR2: MGHDK and SYGVNS. CDR3 DNA sequence: TGTGCCAGCAGTACCCTAGCGGGAGTAGATACGCAGTATTTT. This encodes CASSTLAGVDTQYF.

This clonotype has only one observation. J is TRBJ2-3 and V is TRBV20-1; TRBD2 matches at 8 bases. The CDR3 is 14 residues long. V gave up 4 bases and J gave up 8 bases; unmatched junction bases: 11. Germline V gene data show CDR1 as DFQATT and CDR2 as SNEGSKA (reference sequence). The CDR3 DNA reads as TGCAGTGCTATGAGCGGGAGCCCACCCGGTACGCAGTATTTT. Amino acid sequence: CSAMSGSPPGTQYF.

This clonotype was seen a handful of times. The chain couples TRBV20-1 to TRBJ2-1, with D unclear. The CDR3 totals 11 residues. The germline gives CDR1 DFQATT, CDR2 SNEGSKA (reference sequence). Trimming took 3 bases from V and 4 from J, leaving 4 bases between them. CDR3 in DNA: TGCAGTGCTAGTTCTTACAATGAGCAGTTCTTC. Its protein is CSASSYNEQFF.

The chain recombines TRBV6-1 with TRBJ2-7; 13 bases are a match to TRBD2. Germline V CDR1 and CDR2: MNHNS, SASEGT. After removal of 7 bases from V and 4 bases from J, the junction contained 13 bases not matched to a gene. This CDR3 has 17 residues. The CDR3 sequence is CASTNPLGLAGSYEQYF. The CDR3 coding sequence is TGTGCCAGCACCAACCCCTTGGGACTAGCGGGATCTTACGAGCAGTACTTC.

This clonotype was observed a few times. This sequence joins TRBV6-1 and TRBJ2-7, with 7 nucleotides matching TRBD2. This CDR3 contains 16 residues. The trim removed 7 bases at V and 5 bases at J, leaving 17 bases unmatched. Germline V lookup: CDR1 MNHNS, CDR2 SASEGT. The CDR3 reads CASTYVVRGRSNEQYF. The CDR3 DNA follows: TGTGCCAGCACCTATGTGGTCCGCGGGAGAAGTAACGAGCAGTACTTC.

The V gene is TRBV6-2 or TRBV6-3, the J gene TRBJ2-7; no definite D call. This CDR3 spans 14 amino acids. Germline V CDR1 and CDR2: MNHEY, SVGEGT. Trimming removed 2 bases from V and 0 bases from J, with 8 bases in between. In DNA form, the CDR3 reads TGTGCCAGCAGTTACCGTGCCACCTCCTACGAGCAGTACTTC. Translation: CASSYRATSYEQYF.

The sample holds a few counts of this clonotype. This chain uses TRBV20-1 with TRBJ1-1, with D perhaps TRBD1 (5 bases). CDR1 and CDR2 (germline): DFQATT, SNEGSKA (reference sequence). Between the trimmed V and J ends, which lost 2 bases and 7 bases, there was a span of 11 bases. The CDR3 runs to 12 residues. In DNA form, the CDR3 reads TGCAGTGCTAGAAGGGGCCCGGGTGAAGCTTTCTTT. Translating gives CSARRGPGEAFF.

This clonotype showed up just a few times. This chain links TRBV28 with TRBJ1-1; D gene ambiguous. Between the trimmed V and J ends, which lost 2 bases and 0 bases, there was a span of 7 bases. CDR3 length: 14 amino acids. The germline CDR1 and CDR2 sequences are MDHEN and SYDVKM. The CDR3 DNA sequence: TGTGCCAGCAGTTTACGCCGGATGAACACTGAAGCTTTCTTT. Amino acid sequence: CASSLRRMNTEAFF. Full variable domain (missing parts from reference TRBV28 and TRBJ1-1): DVKVTQSSRYLVKRTGEKVFLECVQDMDHENMFWYRQDPGLGLRLIYFSYDVKMKEKGDIPEGYSVSREKKERFSLILESASTNQTSMYLCASSLRRMNTEAFFGQGTRLTVV.

The gene calls are TRBV28 and TRBJ2-3; D not resolved. CDR1 and CDR2 (germline): MDHEN, SYDVKM. This CDR3 has 15 residues. Trimming stripped 5 bases from V and 0 bases from J, with 12 bases between. The CDR3 DNA reads TGTGCCAGCAGTCTCTCCGGGTCTAGCACAGATACGCAGTATTTT. Translated, it gives CASSLSGSSTDTQYF.

The chain has TRBV27 and TRBJ2-7; the D is unclear. Trimming left V 4 bases short and J 2 bases short, with 9 bases between. Looked up from germline, CDR1 is MNHEY and CDR2 is SMNVEV (reference sequence). The CDR3 runs to 13 residues. In DNA form, the CDR3 reads TGTGCCAGCAGTTACGGATTAGCCTACGAGCAGTACTTC. Protein product: CASSYGLAYEQYF.

This clonotype was detected only a few times. The chain carries TRBV7-8 and TRBJ2-7, with 12 bases identical to TRBD2. CDR1 and CDR2 (germline): SGHVS, FQNEAQ. CDR3 length: 16 amino acids. The trim removed 5 bases at V and 6 bases at J, leaving 11 bases unmatched. The chain's CDR3 is CASSRISGTSGREQYF. In DNA form, the CDR3 reads TGTGCCAGCAGCCGAATCTCCGGGACTAGCGGGCGCGAGCAGTACTTC.

This clonotype was seen more than once but under ten times. For the CDR3, the DNA is TGCAGTGCGCAAATATCCGGGACAGAGGCAGGGACCCAGCATTTT. Residues: CSAQISGTEAGTQHF. V and J are TRBV20-1 and TRBJ1-5; 7 nucleotides align to TRBD1. CDR1 DFQATT and CDR2 SNEGSKA come from the germline V gene (reference sequence). Losses at the gene ends were 6 bases for V and 11 bases for J; bases not matched to a gene: 19. The CDR3 length is 15 residues.

The rearrangement links TRBV20-1 to TRBJ2-3; 7 bases map to TRBD2. There are 14 residues in the CDR3. Trimming removed 3 bases from V and 4 bases from J; junction bases left unmatched: 7. Germline CDR1 and CDR2: DFQATT and SNEGSKA (reference sequence). The CDR3 here is CSASRRTRADTQYF. For the CDR3, the DNA is TGCAGTGCTAGCAGGAGGACTAGAGCAGATACGCAGTATTTT.

Only a few counts were recorded for this clonotype. The rearrangement links TRBV7-9 to TRBJ1-1; D unclear. The ends were cut back, 2 bases at V and 6 bases at J, with 16 bases in the middle. This CDR3 spans 15 amino acids. Germline V gene sequence: CDR1 SEHNR, CDR2 FQNEAQ (reference sequence). The CDR3 sequence is CASSLRESGRPEAFF. The CDR3 DNA sequence: TGTGCCAGCAGCTTAAGGGAATCGGGGAGACCTGAAGCTTTCTTT.

The chain has TRBV24-1 and TRBJ2-3; 7 bases line up with TRBD1. Germline V CDR1 and CDR2: KGHDR, SFDVKD. Unmatched junction bases numbered 13, after V lost 2 bases and J lost 0 bases. This CDR3 is built from 19 residues. Here the CDR3 reads CATSDSSVRTGLSTDTQYF. CDR3 DNA sequence: TGTGCCACCAGTGATTCCTCAGTCCGGACAGGCCTTAGCACAGATACGCAGTATTTT.

This rearrangement joins TRBV11-1 to TRBJ2-2; D is ambiguous. Germline CDR1 SGHAT, CDR2 FQDESV (reference sequence). The V end lost 0 bases, the J end lost 4 bases, and 9 bases lay between the germline ends. This CDR3 has 15 residues. In nucleotides, the CDR3 is TGTGCCAGCAGCTTAGCAGGGTCCAGCACCGGGGAGCTGTTTTTT. Its translation is CASSLAGSSTGELFF.